This TCR beta chain was retrieved from a study of CD8 T cells in ankylosing spondylitis. Whole-study results and caveats: Earlier work had already found some motif variants in reactive arthritis synovial fluid and blood. Within ankylosing spondylitis blood, a TCR beta motif made up of roughly eight highly homologous variants appeared to be characteristic.

This clonotype has at least ten counts. Its specificity is unknown. TCRdb fed the 5' RACE reads into MiXCR, producing one record per CDR3 protein. This sample has 120,000 to 150,000 distinct CDR3 sequences, with 7% to 9% found just once. The receptor's source is a male donor with ankylosing spondylitis. Sequenced: synovial fluid, either unsorted or a sorted T cell fraction (not recorded which).

CDR3 sequence: CASSQGVETQYF. CDR3 DNA sequence: TGTGCCAGCAGCCAAGGGGTAGAGACCCAGTACTTC. This chain connects TRBV4-2 to TRBJ2-5, with D hard to call. The length of the CDR3 is 12 residues. V shed 1 base and J shed 4 bases, with 4 bases lying between them. Germline CDR1 reads LGHNA; CDR2 reads YNFKEQ.